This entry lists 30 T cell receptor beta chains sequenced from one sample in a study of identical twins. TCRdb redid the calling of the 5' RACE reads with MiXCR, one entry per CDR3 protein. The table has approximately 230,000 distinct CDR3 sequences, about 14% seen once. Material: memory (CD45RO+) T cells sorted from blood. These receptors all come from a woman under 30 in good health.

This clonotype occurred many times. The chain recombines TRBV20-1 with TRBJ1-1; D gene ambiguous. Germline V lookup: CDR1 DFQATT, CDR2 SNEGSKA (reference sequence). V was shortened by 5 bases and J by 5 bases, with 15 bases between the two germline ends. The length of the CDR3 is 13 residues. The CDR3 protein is CSAPKDPQTEAFF. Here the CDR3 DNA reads TGCAGTGCTCCCAAGGACCCCCAGACTGAAGCTTTCTTT.

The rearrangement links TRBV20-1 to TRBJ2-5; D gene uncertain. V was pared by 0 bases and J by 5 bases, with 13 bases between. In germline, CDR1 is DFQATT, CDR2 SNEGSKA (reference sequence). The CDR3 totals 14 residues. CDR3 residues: CSARDGRLRETQYF. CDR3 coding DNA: TGCAGTGCTAGAGATGGCAGGTTGAGGGAGACCCAGTACTTC.

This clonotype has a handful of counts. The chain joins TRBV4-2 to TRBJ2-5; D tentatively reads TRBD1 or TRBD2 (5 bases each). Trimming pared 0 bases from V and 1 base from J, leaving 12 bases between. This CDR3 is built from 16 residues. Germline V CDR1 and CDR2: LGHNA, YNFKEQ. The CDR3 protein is CASSQETRGPQETQYF. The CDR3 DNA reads TGTGCCAGCAGCCAAGAGACGAGGGGACCCCAAGAGACCCAGTACTTC.

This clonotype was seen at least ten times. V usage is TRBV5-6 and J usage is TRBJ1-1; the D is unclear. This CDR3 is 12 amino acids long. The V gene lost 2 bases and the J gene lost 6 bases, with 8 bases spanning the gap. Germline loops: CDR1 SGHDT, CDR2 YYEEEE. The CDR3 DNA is TGTGCCAGCAGCTTTCGGTCCCCTGAAGCTTTCTTT. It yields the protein CASSFRSPEAFF.

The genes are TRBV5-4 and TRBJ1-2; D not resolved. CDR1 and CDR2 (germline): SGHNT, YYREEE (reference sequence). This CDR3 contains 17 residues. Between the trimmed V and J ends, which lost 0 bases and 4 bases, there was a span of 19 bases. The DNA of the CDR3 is TGTGCCAGCAGCTTGGGTAGTTTGGCCGCTGCCGGCTATGGCTACACCTTC. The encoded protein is CASSLGSLAAAGYGYTF.

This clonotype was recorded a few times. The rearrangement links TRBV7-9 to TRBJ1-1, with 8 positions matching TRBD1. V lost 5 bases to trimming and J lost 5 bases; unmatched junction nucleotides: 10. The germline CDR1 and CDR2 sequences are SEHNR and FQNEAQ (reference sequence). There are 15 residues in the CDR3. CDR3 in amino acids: CASSRETGAGTEAFF. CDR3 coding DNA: TGTGCCAGCAGCCGAGAGACAGGGGCCGGGACTGAAGCTTTCTTT.

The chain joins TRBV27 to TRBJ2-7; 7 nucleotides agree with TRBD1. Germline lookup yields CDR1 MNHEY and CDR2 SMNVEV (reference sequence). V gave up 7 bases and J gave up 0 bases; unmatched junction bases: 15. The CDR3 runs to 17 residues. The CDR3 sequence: CASTSPPGQLFSYEQYF. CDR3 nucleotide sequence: TGTGCCAGCACCTCACCCCCGGGACAGTTATTCTCCTACGAGCAGTACTTC.

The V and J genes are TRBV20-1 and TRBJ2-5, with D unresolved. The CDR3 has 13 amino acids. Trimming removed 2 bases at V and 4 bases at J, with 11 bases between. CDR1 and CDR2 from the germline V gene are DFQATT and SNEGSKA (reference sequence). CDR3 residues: CSARNLVLETQYF. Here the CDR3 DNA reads TGCAGTGCTAGAAACCTAGTTCTAGAGACCCAGTACTTC.

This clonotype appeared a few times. Here the CDR3 reads CASSLAGLKETQYF. DNA for the CDR3: TGTGCCAGCAGCTTAGCGGGATTAAAAGAGACCCAGTACTTC. The rearrangement links TRBV5-6 to TRBJ2-5, with 7 nucleotides matching TRBD2. CDR3 size: 14 residues. After removal of 2 bases from V and 3 bases from J, the junction contained 4 bases not matched to a gene. Per the germline V gene, CDR1 is SGHDT and CDR2 is YYEEEE. The full variable domain, completed using reference TRBV5-6 and TRBJ2-5, is DAGVTQSPTHLIKTRGQQVTLRCSPKSGHDTVSWYQQALGQGPQFIFQYYEEEERQRGNFPDRFSGHQFPNYSSELNVNALLLGDSALYLCASSLAGLKETQYFGPGTRLLVL.

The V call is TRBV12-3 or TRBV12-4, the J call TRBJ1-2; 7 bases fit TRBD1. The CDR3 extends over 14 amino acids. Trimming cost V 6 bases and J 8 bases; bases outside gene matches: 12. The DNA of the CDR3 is TGTGCCAGCAGCTCTTCGACAGGGAGTAAGGGCTACACCTTC. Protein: CASSSSTGSKGYTF.

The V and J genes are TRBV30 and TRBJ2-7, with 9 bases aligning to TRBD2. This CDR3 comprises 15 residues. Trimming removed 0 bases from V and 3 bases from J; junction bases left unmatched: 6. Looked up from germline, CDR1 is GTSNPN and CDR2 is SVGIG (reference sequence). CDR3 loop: CAWSVGTSPHYEQYF. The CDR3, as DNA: TGTGCCTGGAGTGTGGGGACTAGCCCCCACTACGAGCAGTACTTC. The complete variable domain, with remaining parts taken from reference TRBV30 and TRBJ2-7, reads SQTIHQWPATLVQPVGSPLSLECTVEGTSNPNLYWYRQAAGRGLQLLFYSVGIGQISSEVPQNLSASRPQDRQFILSSKKLLLSDSGFYLCAWSVGTSPHYEQYFGPGTRLTVT.

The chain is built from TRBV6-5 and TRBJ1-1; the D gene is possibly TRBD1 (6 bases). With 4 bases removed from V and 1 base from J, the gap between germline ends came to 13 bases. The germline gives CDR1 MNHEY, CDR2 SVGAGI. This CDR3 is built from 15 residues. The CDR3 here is CASSSGTSGNTEAFF. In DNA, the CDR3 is TGTGCCAGCAGTTCCGGGACATCGGGGAACACTGAAGCTTTCTTT.

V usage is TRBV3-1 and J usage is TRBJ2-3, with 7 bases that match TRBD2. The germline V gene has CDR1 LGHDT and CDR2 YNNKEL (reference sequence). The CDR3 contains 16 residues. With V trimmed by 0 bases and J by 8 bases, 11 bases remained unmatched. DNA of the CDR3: TGTGCCAGCAGCCAAGATGGTCGACTAGCCGCAGGTACGCAGTATTTT. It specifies CASSQDGRLAAGTQYF.

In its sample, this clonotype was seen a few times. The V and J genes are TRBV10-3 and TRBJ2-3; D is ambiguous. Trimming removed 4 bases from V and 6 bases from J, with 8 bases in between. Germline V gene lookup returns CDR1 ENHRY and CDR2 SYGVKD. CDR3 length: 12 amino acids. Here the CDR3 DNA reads TGTGCCATCAGTGCGAGAGTCGATACGCAGTATTTT. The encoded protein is CAISARVDTQYF.

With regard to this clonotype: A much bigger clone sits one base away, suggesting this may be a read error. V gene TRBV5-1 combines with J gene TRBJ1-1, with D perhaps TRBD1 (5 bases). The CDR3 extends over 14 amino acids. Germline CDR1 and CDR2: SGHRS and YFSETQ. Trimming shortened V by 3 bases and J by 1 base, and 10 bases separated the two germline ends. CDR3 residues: CASSWETANTEAFF. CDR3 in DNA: TGCGCCAGCAGCTGGGAGACAGCGAACACTGAAGCTTTCTTT. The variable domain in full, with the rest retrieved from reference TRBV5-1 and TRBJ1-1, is KAGVTQTPRYLIKTRGQQVTLSCSPISGHRSVSWYQQTPGQGLQFLFEYFSETQRNKGNFPGRFSGRQFSNSRSEMNVSTLELGDSALYLCASSWETANTEAFFGQGTRLTVV.

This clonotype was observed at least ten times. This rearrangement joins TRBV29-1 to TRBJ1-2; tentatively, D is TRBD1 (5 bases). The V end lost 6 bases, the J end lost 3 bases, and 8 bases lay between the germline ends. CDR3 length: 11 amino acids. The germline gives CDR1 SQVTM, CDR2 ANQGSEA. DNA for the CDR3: TGCAGCGTAACCAGGGACTATGGCTACACCTTC. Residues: CSVTRDYGYTF. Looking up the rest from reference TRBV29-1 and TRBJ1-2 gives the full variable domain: SAVISQKPSRDICQRGTSLTIQCQVDSQVTMMFWYRQQPGQSLTLIATANQGSEATYESGFVIDKFPISRPNLTFSTLTVSNMSPEDSSIYLCSVTRDYGYTFGSGTRLTVV.

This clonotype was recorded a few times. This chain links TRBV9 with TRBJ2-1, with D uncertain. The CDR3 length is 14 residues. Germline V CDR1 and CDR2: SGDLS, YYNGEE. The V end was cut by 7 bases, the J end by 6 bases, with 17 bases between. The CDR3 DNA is TGTGCCAGCCGCGACTCCTCAGCCGGCAATGAGCAGTTCTTC. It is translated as CASRDSSAGNEQFF.

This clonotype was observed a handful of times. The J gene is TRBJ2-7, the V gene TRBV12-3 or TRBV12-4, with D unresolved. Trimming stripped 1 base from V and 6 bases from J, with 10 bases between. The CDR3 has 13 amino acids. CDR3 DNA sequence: TGTGCCAGCAGTTTAGGGCGCGAGACCGAGCAGTACTTC. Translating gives CASSLGRETEQYF.

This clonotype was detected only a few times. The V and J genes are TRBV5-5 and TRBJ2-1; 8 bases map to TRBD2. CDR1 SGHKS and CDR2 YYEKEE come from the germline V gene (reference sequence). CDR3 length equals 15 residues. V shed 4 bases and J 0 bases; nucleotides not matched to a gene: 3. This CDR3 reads CASSRSGVSYNEQFF. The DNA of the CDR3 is TGTGCCAGCAGCCGTAGCGGGGTCTCCTACAATGAGCAGTTCTTC.

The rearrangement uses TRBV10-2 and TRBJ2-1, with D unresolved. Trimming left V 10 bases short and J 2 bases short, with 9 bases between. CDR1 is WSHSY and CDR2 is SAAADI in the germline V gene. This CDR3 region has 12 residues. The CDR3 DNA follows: TGCGCCACCGTAGTTGCCTACAATGAGCAGTTCTTC. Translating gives CATVVAYNEQFF.

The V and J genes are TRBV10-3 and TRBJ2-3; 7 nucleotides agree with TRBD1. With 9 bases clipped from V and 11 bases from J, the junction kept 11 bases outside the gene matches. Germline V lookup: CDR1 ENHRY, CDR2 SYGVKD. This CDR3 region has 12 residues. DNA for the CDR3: TGTGCCATTAAGGGGACCGACAGGGAGCAGTATTTT. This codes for CAIKGTDREQYF.

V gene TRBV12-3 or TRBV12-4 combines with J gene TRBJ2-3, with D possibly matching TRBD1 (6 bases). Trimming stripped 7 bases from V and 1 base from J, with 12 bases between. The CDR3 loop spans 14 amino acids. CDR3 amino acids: CASTQDRGTDTQYF. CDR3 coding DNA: TGTGCCAGCACCCAGGACAGAGGCACAGATACGCAGTATTTT.

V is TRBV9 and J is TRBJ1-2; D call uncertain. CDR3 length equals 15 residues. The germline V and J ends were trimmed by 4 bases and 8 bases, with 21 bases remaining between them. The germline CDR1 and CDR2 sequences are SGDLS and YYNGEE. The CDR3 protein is CASSFQDGGPRGYTF. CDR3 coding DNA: TGTGCCAGCAGCTTCCAAGACGGTGGGCCACGAGGCTACACCTTC.

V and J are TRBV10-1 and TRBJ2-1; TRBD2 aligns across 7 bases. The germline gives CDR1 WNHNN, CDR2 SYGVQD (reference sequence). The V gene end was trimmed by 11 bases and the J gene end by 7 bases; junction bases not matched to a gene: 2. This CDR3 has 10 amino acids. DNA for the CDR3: TGCGCCCGGGGGGTGAATGAGCAGTTCTTC. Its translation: CARGVNEQFF.

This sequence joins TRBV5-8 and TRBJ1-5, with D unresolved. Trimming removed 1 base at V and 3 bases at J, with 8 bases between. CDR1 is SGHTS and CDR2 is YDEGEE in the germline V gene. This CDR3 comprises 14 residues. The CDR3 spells CASSLSPINQPQHF. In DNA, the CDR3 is TGTGCCAGCAGCTTGTCGCCAATCAATCAGCCCCAGCATTTT. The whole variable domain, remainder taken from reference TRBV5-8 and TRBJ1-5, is EAGVTQSPTHLIKTRGQQATLRCSPISGHTSVYWYQQALGLGLQFLLWYDEGEERNRGNFPPRFSGRQFPNYSSELNVNALELEDSALYLCASSLSPINQPQHFGDGTRLSIL.

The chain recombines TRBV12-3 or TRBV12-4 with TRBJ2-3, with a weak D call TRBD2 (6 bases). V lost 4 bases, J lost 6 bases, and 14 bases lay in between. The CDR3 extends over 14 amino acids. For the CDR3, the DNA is TGTGCCAGCAGTTCGGGACTCCCTGGGGATACGCAGTATTTT. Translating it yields CASSSGLPGDTQYF.

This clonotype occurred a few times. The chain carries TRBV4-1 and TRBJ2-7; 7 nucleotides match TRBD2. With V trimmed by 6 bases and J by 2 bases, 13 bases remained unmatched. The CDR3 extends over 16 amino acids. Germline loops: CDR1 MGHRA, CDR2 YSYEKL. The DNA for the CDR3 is TGCGCCAGCAGGATGGACATGAGCGGGAATCCCTACGAGCAGTACTTC. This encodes CASRMDMSGNPYEQYF.

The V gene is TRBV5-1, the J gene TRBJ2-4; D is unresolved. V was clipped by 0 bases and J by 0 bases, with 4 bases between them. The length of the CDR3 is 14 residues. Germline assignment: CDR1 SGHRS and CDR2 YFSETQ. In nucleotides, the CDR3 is TGCGCCAGCAGCTTGGAGTCAGCCAAAAACATTCAGTACTTC. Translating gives CASSLESAKNIQYF.

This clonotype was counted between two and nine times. CDR3 nucleotide sequence: TGTGCCACCAGTGACAAGCGGGGGGGCACAGATACGCAGTATTTT. Its protein product is CATSDKRGGTDTQYF. This sequence joins TRBV24-1 and TRBJ2-3; 9 bases line up with TRBD2. Unmatched junction bases numbered 2, after V lost 4 bases and J lost 1 base. The CDR3 length is 15 residues. The germline V gene has CDR1 KGHDR and CDR2 SFDVKD.

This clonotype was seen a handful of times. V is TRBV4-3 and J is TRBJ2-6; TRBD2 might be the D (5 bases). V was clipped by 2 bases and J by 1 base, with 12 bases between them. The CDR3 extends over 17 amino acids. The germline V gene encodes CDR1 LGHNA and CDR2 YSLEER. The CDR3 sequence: CASSQFYRDSGANVLTF. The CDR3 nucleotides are TGCGCCAGCAGCCAATTTTATCGGGATTCTGGGGCCAACGTCCTGACTTTC.